These 14 T cell receptor beta chains came from one sample sequenced in a study of shared clonotypes between healthy human individuals. TCRdb's copy holds only in-frame clones and misses some; the assay was immunoSEQ multiplex PCR. The repertoire has some 2,000,000 clones, 90% to 96% of them found once; the top ten carry around 0.13%. The sample consisted of naive CD4+ T cells sorted from blood. Stated subset: CD45RA+ positively selected. The receptors here all came from a man aged 18 to 30 in good health.

The chain joins TRBV5-1 to TRBJ2-5, with 7 bases matching TRBD2. CDR1 SGHRS and CDR2 YFSETQ come from the germline V gene. The length of the CDR3 is 15 residues. The V segment lost 9 bases and the J segment 5 bases; nucleotides outside the gene matches: 16. The CDR3 DNA sequence: TGCGCCAACTCTCCCTCGGGGGGTCCGGGGGAGACCCAGTACTTC. Translated: CANSPSGGPGETQYF.

This rearrangement joins TRBV25-1 to TRBJ2-2; TRBD1 agrees at 7 bases. The CDR3 has 14 amino acids. The V segment lost 6 bases and the J segment 1 base; nucleotides outside the gene matches: 2. CDR1 and CDR2 (germline): MGHDK, SYGVNS. The CDR3 reads CASRTGMNTGELFF. The CDR3 DNA follows: TGTGCCAGCAGGACAGGGATGAACACCGGGGAGCTGTTTTTT.

The V and J genes are TRBV10-1 and TRBJ2-3; a possible D gene is TRBD2 (6 bases). The V gene lost 0 bases and the J gene lost 8 bases, with 12 bases spanning the gap. The CDR3 covers 14 residues. Germline V gives CDR1 WNHNN, CDR2 SYGVQD (reference sequence). The DNA for the CDR3 is TGCGCCAGCAGTGAGTCGGGGGGAGTCGGTACGCAGTATTTT. This codes for CASSESGGVGTQYF.

This chain joins TRBV25-1 and TRBJ2-1; D gene ambiguous. V gave up 3 bases and J gave up 10 bases, with 10 bases separating them. Germline V gene lookup returns CDR1 MGHDK and CDR2 SYGVNS. This CDR3 is built from 12 residues. The DNA of the CDR3 is TGTGCCAGCAGTGACAGGACCCCCGAGCAGTTCTTC. Its protein product is CASSDRTPEQFF. The full variable domain, completed using reference TRBV25-1 and TRBJ2-1, is EADIYQTPRYLVIGTGKKITLECSQTMGHDKMYWYQQDPGMELHLIHYSYGVNSTEKGDLSSESTVSRIRTEHFPLTLESARPSHTSQYLCASSDRTPEQFFGPGTRLTVL.

The chain carries TRBV5-4 and TRBJ1-5, with D unclear. CDR1 SGHNT and CDR2 YYREEE come from the germline V gene (reference sequence). Trimming left V 4 bases short and J 1 base short, with 12 bases between. The CDR3 sequence is 15 residues long. The CDR3 DNA is TGTGCCAGCAGCGCGGGAGGGTCCAGCAATCAGCCCCAGCATTTT. Translating it yields CASSAGGSSNQPQHF. Drawing the rest from reference TRBV5-4 and TRBJ1-5, the complete variable domain is ETGVTQSPTHLIKTRGQQVTLRCSSQSGHNTVSWYQQALGQGPQFIFQYYREEENGRGNFPPRFSGLQFPNYSSELNVNALELDDSALYLCASSAGGSSNQPQHFGDGTRLSIL.

Turning to this clone: The sample carries other DNA sequences with the same CDR3. J is TRBJ1-1 and V is TRBV6-6; D gene unclear. Looked up from germline, CDR1 is MNHNY and CDR2 is SVGAGI (reference sequence). V shed 1 base and J shed 1 base, with 4 bases lying between them. The CDR3 runs to 13 residues. The CDR3 loop is CASSYLENTEAFF. The CDR3 nucleotides read TGTGCCAGCAGTTACTTAGAGAACACTGAAGCTTTCTTT.

V gene TRBV7-9 combines with J gene TRBJ2-3; D is uncertain. CDR1 is SEHNR and CDR2 is FQNEAQ in the germline V gene (reference sequence). This CDR3 has 12 amino acids. V shed 3 bases and J shed 4 bases, with 5 bases lying between them. CDR3 bases: TGTGCCAGCAGCTTTGTATCAGATACGCAGTATTTT. Amino acids: CASSFVSDTQYF.

The rearrangement links TRBV19 to TRBJ1-5; D possibly corresponds to TRBD1 (6 bases). CDR3 size: 15 residues. Germline CDR1 reads LNHDA; CDR2 reads SQIVND (reference sequence). Trimming removed 3 bases from V and 3 bases from J, with 12 bases in between. The CDR3 region is CASSIRAGDNQPQHF. The CDR3 coding sequence is TGTGCCAGTAGTATCCGGGCAGGGGACAATCAGCCCCAGCATTTT.

V usage is TRBV6-4 and J usage is TRBJ1-5, with 8 bases matching TRBD1. CDR1 and CDR2 (germline): MRHNA, SNTAGT. The CDR3 extends over 17 amino acids. Trimming at V came to 2 bases and at J to 3 bases, leaving 9 bases not matched to a gene. The CDR3 DNA is TGTGCCAGCAGTGACCCACGGACAGGGTCGAACAATCAGCCCCAGCATTTT. This encodes CASSDPRTGSNNQPQHF.

V usage is TRBV18 and J usage is TRBJ2-5; tentative D call: TRBD2 (5 bases). Germline lookup yields CDR1 KGHSH and CDR2 LQKENI. V was clipped by 2 bases and J by 5 bases, with 9 bases between them. This CDR3 region has 13 residues. CDR3: CASSPGSGETQYF. The CDR3 DNA follows: TGTGCCAGCTCACCAGGGTCGGGGGAGACCCAGTACTTC.

CDR3 bases: TGTGCCAGCAGGGGGGAGGTTCAGCCCCAGCATTTT. Amino acids: CASRGEVQPQHF. The chain links TRBV2 to TRBJ1-5; D possibly corresponds to TRBD1 (5 bases). The CDR3 is 12 residues long. Looked up from germline, CDR1 is SNHLY and CDR2 is FYNNEI. Deletions cut 6 bases from V and 6 bases from J, with 9 bases between.

The chain has TRBV11-2 and TRBJ2-1, with 10 nucleotides matching TRBD2. V lost 0 bases and J lost 5; bases outside the gene matches: 10. This CDR3 has 18 residues. Per the germline V gene, CDR1 is SGHAT and CDR2 is FQNNGV. CDR3 nucleotide sequence: TGTGCCAGCAGCTTAGATCAGGGACTAGCGAGAGGGAACAATGAGCAGTTCTTC. It translates to CASSLDQGLARGNNEQFF.

The gene calls are TRBV11-2 and TRBJ2-7, with D tentatively TRBD2 (5 bases). CDR3 length: 15 amino acids. Trimming left V 4 bases short and J 0 bases short, with 13 bases between. Germline V gene sequence: CDR1 SGHAT, CDR2 FQNNGV. This CDR3 reads CASSSWTDSSYEQYF. The DNA of the CDR3 is TGTGCCAGCAGCTCCTGGACTGATAGCTCCTACGAGCAGTACTTC.

On this clone: The same CDR3 can be traced to other DNA sequences in this sample. This chain connects TRBV5-1 to TRBJ2-1; D gene ambiguous. Looked up from germline, CDR1 is SGHRS and CDR2 is YFSETQ. The CDR3 is 13 residues long. Trimming removed 0 bases from V and 4 bases from J, with 5 bases in between. As DNA, the CDR3 is TGCGCCAGCAGCTTGGACGTATACAATGAGCAGTTCTTC. Its translation: CASSLDVYNEQFF.